This T cell receptor (beta chain) was found in a study of blood T cell repertoires in COVID-19. Background on the study: Samples representing acute and convalescent COVID-19 were sourced from the United States, Italy and Spain. T cells, B-cell-depleted T cells, or PBMCs supplied cDNA or gDNA.

In the original analysis: Reference gene primer amplification gave estimated nucleated cell counts. The repertoire was sequenced with immunoSEQ multiplex PCR; TCRdb's copy has only in-frame clones and lacks some. D and trimming were read from the DNA, whereas the V and J calls and clone size are those reported in that table. This sample has 150,000 to 200,000 clones, with around 83% found just once. Sequencing was done on a sample of peripheral blood. The TCR originated in an elderly woman in a cohort sampled during active or convalescent COVID-19.

The CDR3 sequence: CASSSSWGGTEAFF. The CDR3 coding sequence is TGTGCCAGCTCATCGAGCTGGGGAGGGACTGAAGCTTTCTTT. The chain uses TRBV18 and TRBJ1-1; no clear D. V lost 5 bases and J lost 5, with 15 bases in between. Germline assignment: CDR1 KGHSH and CDR2 LQKENI. This CDR3 has 14 residues.